The 3 T cell receptor beta chains below come from one sample, sequenced in a study of T-cell reconstitution after alpha-beta-depleted transplantation in children. This sample's TCRbeta library carried unique molecular identifier barcodes. One entry per CDR3 protein results from TCRdb running MiXCR on the PCR reads. The sample holds 700,000 to 950,000 distinct CDR3 sequences, around 17% seen once. Sequencing used PBMCs, mostly from graft donor cells, obtained 360 days after TCRalphabeta/CD19-depleted stem cell transplant. Receptors were obtained from a male patient younger than 18 who had a stem cell transplant for acute lymphoblastic leukemia, so the T cells may come from the graft donor.

This clonotype was found many times. The chain couples TRBV12-3 or TRBV12-4 to TRBJ2-7; no definite D call. The V end was cut by 3 bases, the J end by 3 bases, with 9 bases between. This CDR3 is built from 13 residues. The CDR3 region is CASSFSRVYEQYF. The CDR3 DNA reads TGTGCCAGCAGTTTTTCAAGGGTCTACGAGCAGTACTTC.

The chain employs TRBV3-1 and TRBJ1-5, with D possibly matching TRBD1 (5 bases). Germline CDR1 reads LGHDT; CDR2 reads YNNKEL (reference sequence). Trimming removed 4 bases from V and 9 bases from J, with 10 bases in between. The CDR3 is made up of 12 amino acids. The CDR3 nucleotides read TGTGCCAGCAGCCGGGGGACCGGGCCCCAGCATTTT. Translating gives CASSRGTGPQHF. Variable domain in full (rest from reference TRBV3-1 and TRBJ1-5): DTAVSQTPKYLVTQMGNDKSIKCEQNLGHDTMYWYKQDSKKFLKIMFSYNNKELIINETVPNRFSPKSPDKAHLNLHINSLELGDSAVYFCASSRGTGPQHFGDGTRLSIL.

In this sample, this clonotype turned up many times. V and J are TRBV4-1 and TRBJ2-7; TRBD1 matches 9 bases. The CDR3 covers 14 residues. Trimming cost V 1 base and J 3 bases; bases outside gene matches: 1. CDR1 MGHRA and CDR2 YSYEKL come from the germline V gene. The CDR3 bases are TGCGCCAGCAGCCAAGGGGACAGGGTCTACGAGCAGTACTTC. As protein: CASSQGDRVYEQYF.